This is a list of T cell receptor beta chains from one sample in a study of Ad26.COV2.S vaccination and SARS-CoV-2 variants. Some clones are missing from TCRdb's copy, which holds only in-frame ones; the method was immunoSEQ multiplex PCR. The table records a few hundred thousand clones, 70% to 90% of them present only once. Sequences were derived from peripheral blood, sampled in a trial of Ad26.COV2.S vaccine versus placebo. Source of these receptors: a person aged 18-60 years who received the Ad26.COV2.S COVID-19 vaccine or a placebo. CDR3s include the opening cysteine and the closing phenylalanine or tryptophan. Each record gives: CDR3 protein, J gene, V gene, clone size. Not all rows give a size; the values are once, few, many and, for expanded clones, a class.

cdr3_aa: CASSMTNRNTEAFF
j_call: TRBJ1-1
v_call: TRBV5-1
clone_size: once

cdr3_aa: CATYGQTNTGELFF
j_call: TRBJ2-2
v_call: TRBV28
clone_size: -

cdr3_aa: CASSLAQGRTDTQYF
j_call: TRBJ2-3
v_call: TRBV5-1
clone_size: -

cdr3_aa: CAIARDLTDTQYF
j_call: TRBJ2-3
v_call: TRBV10-3
clone_size: -

cdr3_aa: CASSIRIGGFYGYTF
j_call: TRBJ1-2
v_call: TRBV19
clone_size: -

cdr3_aa: CASSQDRVGDTGELFF
j_call: TRBJ2-2
v_call: TRBV4-1
clone_size: -

cdr3_aa: CASSVRGDGTDTQYF
j_call: TRBJ2-3
v_call: TRBV9
clone_size: -

cdr3_aa: CAWSGRAETGGGFYEQYF
j_call: TRBJ2-7
v_call: TRBV30
clone_size: -

cdr3_aa: CASSPRLAHEQYF
j_call: TRBJ2-7
v_call: TRBV7-8
clone_size: -

cdr3_aa: CASSLARDRVTDTQYF
j_call: TRBJ2-3
v_call: TRBV13
clone_size: -

cdr3_aa: CASGPATNTGELFF
j_call: TRBJ2-2
v_call: TRBV12-5
clone_size: -

cdr3_aa: CASSEGTGRGGNTIYF
j_call: TRBJ1-3
v_call: TRBV6-1
clone_size: -

cdr3_aa: CASSLRTGRDTEAFF
j_call: TRBJ1-1
v_call: TRBV6-5
clone_size: -

cdr3_aa: CASSYQNQPQHF
j_call: TRBJ1-5
v_call: TRBV6-6
clone_size: -

cdr3_aa: CASSKFLARDGSYNEQFF
j_call: TRBJ2-1
v_call: TRBV5-6
clone_size: -

cdr3_aa: CASSKNGEYGYTF
j_call: TRBJ1-2
v_call: TRBV27
clone_size: -